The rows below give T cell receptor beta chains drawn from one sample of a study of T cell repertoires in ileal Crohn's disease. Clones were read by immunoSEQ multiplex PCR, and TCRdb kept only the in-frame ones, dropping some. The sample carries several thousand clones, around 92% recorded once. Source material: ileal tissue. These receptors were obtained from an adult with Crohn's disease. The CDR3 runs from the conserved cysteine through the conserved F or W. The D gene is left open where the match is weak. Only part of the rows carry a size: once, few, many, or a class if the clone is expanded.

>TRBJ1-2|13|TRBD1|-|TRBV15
CATSRQGGNGYTF
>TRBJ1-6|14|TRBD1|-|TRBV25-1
CASSKPGQNSPLHF
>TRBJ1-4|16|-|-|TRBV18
CASSPSDRVTNEKLFF
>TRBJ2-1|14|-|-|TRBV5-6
CASSSYRENNEQFF
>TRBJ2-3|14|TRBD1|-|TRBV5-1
CASSSGQGADTQYF
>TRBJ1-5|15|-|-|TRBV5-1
CASSPGNPSNQPQHF
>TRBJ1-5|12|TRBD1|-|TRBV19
CASRTGLEPQHF
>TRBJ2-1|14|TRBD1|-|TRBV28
CARSSRKTGGEQFF
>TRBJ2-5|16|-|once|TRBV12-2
CASRLEPWRVQETQYF
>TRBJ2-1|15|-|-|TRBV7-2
CASSLSGNRPNEQFF
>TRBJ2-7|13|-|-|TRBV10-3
CAISLSPGDEQYF
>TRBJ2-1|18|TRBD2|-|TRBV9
CASSSRGSSGPSYNEQFF
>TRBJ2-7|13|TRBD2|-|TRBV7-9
CASSSTGTTEQYF
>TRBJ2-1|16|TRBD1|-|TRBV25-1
CASSELGRGPHNEQFF
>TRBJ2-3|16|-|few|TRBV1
CTSSRLAGDKADTQYF
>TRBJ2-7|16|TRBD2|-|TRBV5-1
CASSWTGAGGSYEQYF
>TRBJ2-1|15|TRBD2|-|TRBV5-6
CASSLYSARGNEQFF
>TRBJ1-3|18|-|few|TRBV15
CATSRDRGRADSGNTIYF